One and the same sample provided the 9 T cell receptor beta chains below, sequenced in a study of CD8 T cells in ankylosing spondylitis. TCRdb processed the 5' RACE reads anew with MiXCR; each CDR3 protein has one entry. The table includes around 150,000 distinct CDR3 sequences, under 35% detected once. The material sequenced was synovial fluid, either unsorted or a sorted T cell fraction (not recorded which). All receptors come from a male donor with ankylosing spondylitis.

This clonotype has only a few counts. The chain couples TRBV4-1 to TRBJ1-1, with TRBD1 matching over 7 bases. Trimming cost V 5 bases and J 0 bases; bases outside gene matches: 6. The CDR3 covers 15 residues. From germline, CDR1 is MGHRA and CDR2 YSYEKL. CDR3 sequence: CASSYEGTVNTEAFF. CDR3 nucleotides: TGCGCCAGCAGCTACGAAGGGACAGTGAACACTGAAGCTTTCTTT.

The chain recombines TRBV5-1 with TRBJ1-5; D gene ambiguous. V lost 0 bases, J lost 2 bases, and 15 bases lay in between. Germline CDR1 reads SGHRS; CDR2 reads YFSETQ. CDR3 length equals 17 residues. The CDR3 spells CASSLEVWGPGNQPQHF. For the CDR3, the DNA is TGCGCCAGCAGCTTGGAAGTTTGGGGTCCGGGCAATCAGCCCCAGCATTTT.

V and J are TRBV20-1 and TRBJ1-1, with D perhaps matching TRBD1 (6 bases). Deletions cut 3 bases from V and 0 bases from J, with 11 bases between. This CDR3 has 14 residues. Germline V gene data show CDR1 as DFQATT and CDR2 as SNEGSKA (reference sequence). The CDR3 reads CSASRQVMNTEAFF. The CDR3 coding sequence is TGCAGTGCTAGCCGACAGGTGATGAACACTGAAGCTTTCTTT.

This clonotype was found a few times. The CDR3 loop reads CASSHSFRGSGGNQPQHF. CDR3 in DNA: TGTGCCAGCAGTCATTCCTTCCGGGGGTCAGGGGGCAATCAGCCCCAGCATTTT. This sequence joins TRBV6-1 and TRBJ1-5, with a weak D call TRBD1 (6 bases). This CDR3 comprises 18 residues. Trimming removed 5 bases at V and 2 bases at J, with 22 bases between. CDR1 and CDR2 (germline): MNHNS, SASEGT.

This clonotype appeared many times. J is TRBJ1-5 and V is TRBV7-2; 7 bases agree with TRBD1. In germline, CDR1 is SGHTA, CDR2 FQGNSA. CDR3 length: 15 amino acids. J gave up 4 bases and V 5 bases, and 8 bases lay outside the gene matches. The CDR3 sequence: CASSVTGVSNQPQHF. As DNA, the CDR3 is TGTGCCAGCAGCGTTACAGGGGTATCAAATCAGCCCCAGCATTTT.

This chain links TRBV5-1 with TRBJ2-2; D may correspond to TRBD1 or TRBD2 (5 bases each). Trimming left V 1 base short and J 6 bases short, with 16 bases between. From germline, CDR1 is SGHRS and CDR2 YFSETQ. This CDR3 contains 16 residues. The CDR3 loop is CASSLSLLRGAGELFF. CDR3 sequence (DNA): TGCGCCAGCAGCTTGAGCTTGCTGAGAGGGGCCGGGGAGCTGTTTTTT.

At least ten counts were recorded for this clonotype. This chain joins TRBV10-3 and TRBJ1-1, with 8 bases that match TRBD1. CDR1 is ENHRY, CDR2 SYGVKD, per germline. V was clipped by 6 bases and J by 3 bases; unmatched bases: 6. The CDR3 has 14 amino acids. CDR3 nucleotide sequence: TGTGCCATCAGCTCGGACAGGGATGACACTGAAGCTTTCTTT. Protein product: CAISSDRDDTEAFF.

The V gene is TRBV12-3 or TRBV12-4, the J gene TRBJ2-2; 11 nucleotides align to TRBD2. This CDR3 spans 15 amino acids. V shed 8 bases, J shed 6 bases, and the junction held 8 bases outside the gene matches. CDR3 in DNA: TGTGCCAGCGGGTCTAGCGGGGGGCAGCCCGGGGAGCTGTTTTTT. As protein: CASGSSGGQPGELFF.

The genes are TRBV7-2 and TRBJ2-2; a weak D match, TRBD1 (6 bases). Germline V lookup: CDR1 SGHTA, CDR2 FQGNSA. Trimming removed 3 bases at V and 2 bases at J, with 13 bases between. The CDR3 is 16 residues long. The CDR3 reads CASSFWGPLNTGELFF. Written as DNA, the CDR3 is TGTGCCAGCAGCTTTTGGGGGCCCCTCAACACCGGGGAGCTGTTTTTT.